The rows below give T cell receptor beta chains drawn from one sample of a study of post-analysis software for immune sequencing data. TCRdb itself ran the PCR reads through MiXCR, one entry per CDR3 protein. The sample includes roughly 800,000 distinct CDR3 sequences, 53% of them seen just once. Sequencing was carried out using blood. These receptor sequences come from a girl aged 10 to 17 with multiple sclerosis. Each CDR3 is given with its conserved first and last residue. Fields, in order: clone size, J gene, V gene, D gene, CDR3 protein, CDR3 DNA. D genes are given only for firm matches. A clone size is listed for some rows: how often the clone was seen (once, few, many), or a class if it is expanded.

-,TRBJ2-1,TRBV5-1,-,CASSLGLSNEQFF,TGCGCCAGCAGCTTGGGCCTCTCCAATGAGCAGTTCTTC
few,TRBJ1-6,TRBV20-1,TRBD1,CSARSGQGFAPLHF,TGCAGTGCTAGATCCGGACAGGGGTTTGCACCCCTCCACTTT
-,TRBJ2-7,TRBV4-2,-,CASSRPGTAYEQYF,TGTGCCAGCAGCCGTCCCGGGACTGCCTACGAGCAGTACTTC
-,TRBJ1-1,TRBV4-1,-,CASSRPTGNTEAFF,TGCGCCAGCAGCCGACCGACGGGGAACACTGAAGCTTTCTTT
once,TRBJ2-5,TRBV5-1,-,CASAGNREQGSGTQYF,TGCGCCAGCGCGGGAAACCGGGAGCAGGGAAGTGGGACCCAGTACTTC
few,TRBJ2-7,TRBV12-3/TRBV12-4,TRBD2,CASRGLAAYEQYF,TGTGCCAGCAGAGGACTAGCGGCCTACGAGCAGTACTTC
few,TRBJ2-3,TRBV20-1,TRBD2,CSARVTGLAGGGDTQYF,TGCAGTGCTAGAGTTACGGGACTAGCGGGCGGAGGAGATACGCAGTATTTT
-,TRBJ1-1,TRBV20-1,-,CSAHQGSTVSTEAFF,TGCAGTGCGCACCAGGGTAGCACGGTATCCACTGAAGCTTTCTTT
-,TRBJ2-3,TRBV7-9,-,CASSLGVTRGTDTQYF,TGTGCCAGCAGCTTAGGGGTGACAAGGGGCACAGATACGCAGTATTTT
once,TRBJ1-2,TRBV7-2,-,CASSQRLGIVVGGYTF,TGTGCCAGCAGCCAACGGTTGGGGATAGTCGTTGGTGGCTACACCTTC
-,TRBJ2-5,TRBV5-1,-,CASNQQADIQETQYF,TGCGCCAGCAACCAACAAGCAGACATCCAAGAGACCCAGTACTTC
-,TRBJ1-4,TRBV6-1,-,CASSETVWKEATNEKLFF,TGTGCCAGCAGTGAAACCGTATGGAAGGAGGCAACTAATGAAAAACTGTTTTTT
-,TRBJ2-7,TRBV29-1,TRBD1,CSVQTGLSPYEQYF,TGCAGCGTCCAGACAGGGCTAAGTCCCTACGAGCAGTACTTC
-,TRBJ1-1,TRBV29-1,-,CSVESLQLEAFF,TGCAGCGTTGAAAGCCTTCAGCTTGAAGCTTTCTTT
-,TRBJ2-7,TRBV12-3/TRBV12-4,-,CASSRGHGNHEQYF,TGTGCCAGCAGCCGGGGACACGGAAATCACGAGCAGTACTTC
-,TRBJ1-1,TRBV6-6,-,CANARAGGTEAFF,TGTGCCAACGCAAGGGCGGGCGGCACTGAAGCTTTCTTT
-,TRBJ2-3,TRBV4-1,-,CASSQGGGSTDTQYF,TGTGCCAGCAGCCAAGGAGGCGGGAGCACAGATACGCAGTATTTT
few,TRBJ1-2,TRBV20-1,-,CSATGQRGRDGYTF,TGCAGTGCTACCGGCCAAAGAGGGCGGGATGGCTACACCTTC
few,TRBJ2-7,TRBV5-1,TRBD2,CASSETSGAYEQYF,TGCGCCAGCAGCGAGACTAGCGGGGCTTACGAGCAGTACTTC
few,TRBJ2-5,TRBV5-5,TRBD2,CASSHSGTSGSFETQYF,TGTGCCAGCAGCCATTCCGGGACTAGCGGGAGTTTTGAGACCCAGTACTTC
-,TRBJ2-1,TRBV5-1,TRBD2,CASSLGTPGLAGRWGNEQFF,TGCGCCAGCAGCTTGGGAACTCCGGGACTAGCGGGGCGGTGGGGCAATGAGCAGTTCTTC
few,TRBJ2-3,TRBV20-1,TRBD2,CSASLAGTDTQYF,TGCAGTGCTAGTCTAGCGGGCACAGATACGCAGTATTTT
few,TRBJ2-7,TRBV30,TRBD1,CAYDPGGMRYEQYF,TGTGCCTACGATCCAGGGGGAATGCGGTACGAGCAGTACTTC
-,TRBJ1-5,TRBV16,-,CASSLRFAPGNQPQHF,TGTGCCAGCAGCCTCAGATTTGCCCCCGGCAATCAGCCCCAGCATTTT
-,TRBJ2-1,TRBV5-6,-,CASSLFGLPYNEQFF,TGTGCCAGCAGCTTGTTCGGACTTCCCTACAATGAGCAGTTCTTC
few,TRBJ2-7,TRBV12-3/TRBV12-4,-,CASSRRDGGDEQYF,TGTGCCAGCAGTCGCCGGGACGGAGGTGACGAGCAGTACTTC
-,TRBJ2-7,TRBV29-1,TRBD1,CSVRGTGLYEQYF,TGCAGCGTGAGGGGGACAGGGCTCTACGAGCAGTACTTC
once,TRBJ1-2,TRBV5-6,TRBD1,CASSLIGQGQNYGYTF,TGTGCCAGCAGCCTAATCGGACAGGGACAGAACTATGGCTACACCTTC
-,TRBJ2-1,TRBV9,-,CASSDLRGRGEQFF,TGTGCCAGCAGCGACCTCCGGGGCCGGGGTGAGCAGTTCTTC
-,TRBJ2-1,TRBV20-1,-,CSASRPGSYNEQFF,TGCAGTGCTAGCCGTCCGGGATCATACAATGAGCAGTTCTTC
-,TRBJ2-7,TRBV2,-,CASSQDSYQYEQYF,TGTGCCAGCAGTCAGGACTCATATCAGTACGAGCAGTACTTC